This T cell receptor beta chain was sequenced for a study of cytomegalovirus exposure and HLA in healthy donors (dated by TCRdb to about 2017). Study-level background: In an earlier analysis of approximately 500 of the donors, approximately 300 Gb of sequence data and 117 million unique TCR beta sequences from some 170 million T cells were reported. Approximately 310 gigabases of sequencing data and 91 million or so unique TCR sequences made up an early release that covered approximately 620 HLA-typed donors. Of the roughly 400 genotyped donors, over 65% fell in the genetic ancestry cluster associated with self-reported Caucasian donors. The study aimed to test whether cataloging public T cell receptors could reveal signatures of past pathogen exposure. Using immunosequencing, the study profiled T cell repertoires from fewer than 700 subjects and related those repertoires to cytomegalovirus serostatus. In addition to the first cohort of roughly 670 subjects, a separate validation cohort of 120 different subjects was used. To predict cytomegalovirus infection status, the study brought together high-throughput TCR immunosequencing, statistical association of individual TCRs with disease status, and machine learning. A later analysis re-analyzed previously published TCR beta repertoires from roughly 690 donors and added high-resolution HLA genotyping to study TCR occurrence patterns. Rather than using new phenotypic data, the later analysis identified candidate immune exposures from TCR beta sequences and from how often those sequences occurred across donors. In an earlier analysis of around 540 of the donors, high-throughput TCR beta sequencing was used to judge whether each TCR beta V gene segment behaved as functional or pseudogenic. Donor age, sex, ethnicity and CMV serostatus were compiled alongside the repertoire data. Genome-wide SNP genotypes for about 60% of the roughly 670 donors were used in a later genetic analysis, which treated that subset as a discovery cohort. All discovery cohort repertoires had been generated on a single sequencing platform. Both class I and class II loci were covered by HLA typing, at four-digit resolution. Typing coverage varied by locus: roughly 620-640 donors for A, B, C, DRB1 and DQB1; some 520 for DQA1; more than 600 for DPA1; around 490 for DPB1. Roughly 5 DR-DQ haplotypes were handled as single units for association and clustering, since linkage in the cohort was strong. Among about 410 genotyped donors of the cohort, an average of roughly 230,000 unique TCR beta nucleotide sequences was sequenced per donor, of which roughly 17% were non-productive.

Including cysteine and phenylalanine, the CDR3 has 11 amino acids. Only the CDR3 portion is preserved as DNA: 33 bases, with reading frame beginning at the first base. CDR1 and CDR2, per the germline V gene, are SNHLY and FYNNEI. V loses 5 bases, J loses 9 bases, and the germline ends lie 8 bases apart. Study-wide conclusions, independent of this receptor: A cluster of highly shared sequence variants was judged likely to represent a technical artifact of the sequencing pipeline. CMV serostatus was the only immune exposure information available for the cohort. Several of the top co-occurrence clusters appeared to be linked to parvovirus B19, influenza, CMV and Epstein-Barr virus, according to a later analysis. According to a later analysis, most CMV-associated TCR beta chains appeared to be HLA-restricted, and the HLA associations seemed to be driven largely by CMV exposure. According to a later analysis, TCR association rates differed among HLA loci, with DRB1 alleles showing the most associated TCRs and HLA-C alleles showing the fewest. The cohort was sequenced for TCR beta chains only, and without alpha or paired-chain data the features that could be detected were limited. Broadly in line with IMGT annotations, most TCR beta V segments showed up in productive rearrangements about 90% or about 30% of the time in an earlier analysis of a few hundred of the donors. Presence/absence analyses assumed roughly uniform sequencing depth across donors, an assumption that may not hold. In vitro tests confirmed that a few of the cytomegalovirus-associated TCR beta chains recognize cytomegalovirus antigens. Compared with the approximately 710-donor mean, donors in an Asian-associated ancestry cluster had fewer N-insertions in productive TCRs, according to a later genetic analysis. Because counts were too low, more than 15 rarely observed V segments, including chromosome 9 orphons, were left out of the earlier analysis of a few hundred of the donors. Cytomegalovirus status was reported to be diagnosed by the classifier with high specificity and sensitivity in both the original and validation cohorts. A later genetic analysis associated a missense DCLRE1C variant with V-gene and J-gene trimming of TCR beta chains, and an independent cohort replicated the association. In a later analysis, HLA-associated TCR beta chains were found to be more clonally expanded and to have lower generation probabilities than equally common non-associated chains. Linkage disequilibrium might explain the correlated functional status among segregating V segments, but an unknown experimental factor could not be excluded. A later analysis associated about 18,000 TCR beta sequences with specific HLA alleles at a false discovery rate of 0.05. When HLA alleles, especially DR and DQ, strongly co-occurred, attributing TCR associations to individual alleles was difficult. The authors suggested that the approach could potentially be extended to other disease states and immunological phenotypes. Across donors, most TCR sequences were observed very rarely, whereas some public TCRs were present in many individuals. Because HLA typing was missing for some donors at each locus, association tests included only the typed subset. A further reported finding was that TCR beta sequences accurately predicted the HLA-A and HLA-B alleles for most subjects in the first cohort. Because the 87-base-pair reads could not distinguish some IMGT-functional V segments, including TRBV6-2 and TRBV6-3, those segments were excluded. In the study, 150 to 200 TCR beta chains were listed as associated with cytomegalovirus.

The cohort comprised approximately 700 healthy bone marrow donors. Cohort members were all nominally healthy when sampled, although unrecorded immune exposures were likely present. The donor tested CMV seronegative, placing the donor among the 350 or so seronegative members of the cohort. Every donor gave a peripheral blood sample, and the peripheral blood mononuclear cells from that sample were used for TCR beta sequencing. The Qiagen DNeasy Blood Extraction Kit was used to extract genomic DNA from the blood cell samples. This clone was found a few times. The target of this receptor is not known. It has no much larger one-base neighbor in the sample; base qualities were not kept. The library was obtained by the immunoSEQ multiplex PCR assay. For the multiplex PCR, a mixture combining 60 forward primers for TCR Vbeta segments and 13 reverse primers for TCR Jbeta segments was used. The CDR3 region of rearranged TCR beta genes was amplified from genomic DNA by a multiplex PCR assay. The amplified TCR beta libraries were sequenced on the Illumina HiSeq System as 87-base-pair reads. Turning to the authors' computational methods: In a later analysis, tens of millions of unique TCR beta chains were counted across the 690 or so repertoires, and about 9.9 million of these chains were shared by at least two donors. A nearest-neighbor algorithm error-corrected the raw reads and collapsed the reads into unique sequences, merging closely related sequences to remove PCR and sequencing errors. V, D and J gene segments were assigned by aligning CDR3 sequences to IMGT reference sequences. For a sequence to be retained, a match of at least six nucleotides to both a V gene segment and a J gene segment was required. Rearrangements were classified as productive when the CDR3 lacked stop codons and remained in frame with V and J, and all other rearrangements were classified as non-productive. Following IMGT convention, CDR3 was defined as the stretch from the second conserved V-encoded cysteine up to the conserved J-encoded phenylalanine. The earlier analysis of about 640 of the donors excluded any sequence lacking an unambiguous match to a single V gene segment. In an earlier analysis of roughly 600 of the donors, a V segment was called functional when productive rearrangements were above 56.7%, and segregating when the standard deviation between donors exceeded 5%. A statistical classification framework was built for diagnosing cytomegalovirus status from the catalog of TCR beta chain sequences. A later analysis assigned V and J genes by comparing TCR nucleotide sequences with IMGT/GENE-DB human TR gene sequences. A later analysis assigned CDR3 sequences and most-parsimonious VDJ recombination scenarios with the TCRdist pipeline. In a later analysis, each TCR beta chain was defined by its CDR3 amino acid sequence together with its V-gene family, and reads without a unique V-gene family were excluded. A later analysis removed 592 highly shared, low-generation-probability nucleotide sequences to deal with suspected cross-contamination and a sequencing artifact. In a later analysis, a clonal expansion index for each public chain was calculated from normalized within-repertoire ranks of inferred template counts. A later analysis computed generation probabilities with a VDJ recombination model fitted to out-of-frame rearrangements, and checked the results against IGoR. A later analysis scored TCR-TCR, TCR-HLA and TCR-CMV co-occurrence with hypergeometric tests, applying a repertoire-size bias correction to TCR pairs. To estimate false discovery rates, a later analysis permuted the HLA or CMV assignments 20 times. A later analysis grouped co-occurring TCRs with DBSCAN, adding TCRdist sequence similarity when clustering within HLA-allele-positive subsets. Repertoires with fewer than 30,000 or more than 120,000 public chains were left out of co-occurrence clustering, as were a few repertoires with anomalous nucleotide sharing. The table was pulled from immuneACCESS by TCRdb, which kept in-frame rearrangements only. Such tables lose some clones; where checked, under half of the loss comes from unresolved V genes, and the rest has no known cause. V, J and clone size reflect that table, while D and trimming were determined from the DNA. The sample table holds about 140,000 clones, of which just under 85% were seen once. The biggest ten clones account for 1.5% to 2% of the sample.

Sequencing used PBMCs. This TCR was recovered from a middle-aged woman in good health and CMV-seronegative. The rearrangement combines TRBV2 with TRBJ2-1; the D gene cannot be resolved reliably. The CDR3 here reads CASSPLGEQFF. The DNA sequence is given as TGTGCCAGCAGTCCTCTAGGTGAGCAGTTCTTC.